This is a list of T cell receptor beta chains from one sample in a study of shared clonotypes between healthy human individuals. The table came from immunoSEQ multiplex PCR; TCRdb's copy has only in-frame clones and leaves some out. Of millions of clones detected, 85% to 95% appear once; the ten largest clones hold about 0.37%. Material for sequencing was naive CD4+ T cells from PBMCs. The source of these receptors is a man aged 18-30 years in good health. Some clones in this sample may be carry-over from other donors' samples. The CDR3 runs from the conserved cysteine through the conserved F or W. A D gene is named only where the DNA matches it firmly. Clone size is stated in some rows and not others, as once, few, many or a class when expanded.

>-|TRBJ2-7|TRBV30|-
CAWSGTPVYEQYF
TGTGCCTGGAGTGGAACACCCGTCTACGAGCAGTACTTC
>-|TRBJ2-5|TRBV27|-
CASSPPGPRETQYF
TGTGCCAGCAGTCCACCGGGACCTCGAGAGACCCAGTACTTC
>-|TRBJ1-5|TRBV5-5|-
CASSLYGSGGQPQHF
TGTGCCAGCAGCTTATACGGGTCCGGGGGTCAGCCCCAGCATTTT
>-|TRBJ2-7|TRBV4-1|TRBD2
CASSQAYSSGSVYEQYF
TGCGCCAGCAGCCAAGCCTACTCTAGCGGGAGTGTCTACGAGCAGTACTTC
>-|TRBJ1-2|TRBV5-6|-
CASSLNGYGYTF
TGTGCCAGCAGCCTCAATGGCTATGGCTACACCTTC
>-|TRBJ2-5|TRBV6-5|-
CASKNTQDGTQYF
TGTGCCAGCAAAAACACACAGGATGGGACCCAGTACTTC
>-|TRBJ1-1|TRBV5-1|-
CASSLAPGATEAFF
TGCGCCAGCAGCTTGGCCCCAGGGGCCACTGAAGCTTTCTTT
>-|TRBJ2-5|TRBV6-5|TRBD1
CASSSAGTVETQYF
TGTGCCAGCAGTTCGGCAGGGACAGTAGAGACCCAGTACTTC
>-|TRBJ2-1|TRBV9|TRBD1
CASSPTGGLSYNEQFF
TGTGCCAGCAGCCCGACAGGGGGCCTAAGTTACAATGAGCAGTTCTTC
>-|TRBJ2-7|TRBV6-5|-
CASREYRVLGEQYF
TGTGCCAGCAGGGAATACAGGGTTCTGGGGGAGCAGTACTTC
>-|TRBJ2-5|TRBV6-5|TRBD1
CASSTGFGQGETQYF
TGTGCCAGCAGTACGGGCTTCGGACAGGGAGAGACCCAGTACTTC
>-|TRBJ2-3|TRBV19|TRBD1
CASRTGQGSTDTQYF
TGTGCCAGTAGGACGGGACAGGGCAGCACAGATACGCAGTATTTT
>-|TRBJ2-5|TRBV6-1|-
CASSVEEGRTQYF
TGTGCCAGCAGTGTGGAAGAGGGGAGGACCCAGTACTTC
>-|TRBJ2-2|TRBV5-1|-
CASSYSDGELFF
TGCGCCAGCAGCTACAGTGACGGGGAGCTGTTTTTT
>-|TRBJ1-2|TRBV6-5|TRBD1
CASSYTGARYGYTF
TGTGCCAGCAGTTATACAGGGGCCCGCTATGGCTACACCTTC
>-|TRBJ1-1|TRBV29-1|-
CSVEVVAREDTEAFF
TGCAGCGTTGAAGTAGTAGCCAGGGAGGACACTGAAGCTTTCTTT
>-|TRBJ2-5|TRBV9|-
CASSVESGMETQYF
TGTGCCAGCAGCGTAGAATCGGGAATGGAGACCCAGTACTTC
>-|TRBJ2-2|TRBV5-6|-
CASSFVTRSTGELFF
TGTGCCAGCAGCTTTGTCACCAGGTCCACCGGGGAGCTGTTTTTT
>-|TRBJ2-2|TRBV5-1|-
CASSMGTTNTGELFF
TGCGCCAGCAGCATGGGGACAACGAACACCGGGGAGCTGTTTTTT
>-|TRBJ1-3|TRBV11-2|TRBD1
CASSSRDSLSGNTIYF
TGTGCCAGCAGCTCCCGGGACAGCCTCTCTGGAAACACCATATATTTT
>-|TRBJ2-1|TRBV15|-
CATREGRGPTLNNEQFF
TGTGCCACCAGGGAAGGGCGGGGCCCCACTCTTAACAATGAGCAGTTCTTC
>-|TRBJ2-1|TRBV5-1|-
CASSWRGSGESSYNEQFF
TGCGCCAGCAGCTGGAGGGGCTCCGGCGAGAGCTCCTACAATGAGCAGTTCTTC
>-|TRBJ2-1|TRBV7-6|-
CASSPPGVEQFF
TGTGCCAGCAGCCCTCCTGGCGTTGAGCAGTTCTTC
>-|TRBJ1-3|TRBV4-2|-
CASSQEISGRASGNTIYF
TGTGCCAGCAGCCAAGAAATCTCTGGGCGGGCCTCTGGAAACACCATATATTTT
>-|TRBJ2-7|TRBV6-5|-
CASTAGTIFLLNF
TGTGCCAGCACCGCCGGGACAATTTTTCTTTTGAACTTC
>once|TRBJ1-1|TRBV7-3|-
CASSLQINTEAFF
TGTGCCAGCAGCTTACAAATAAACACTGAAGCTTTCTTT
>-|TRBJ2-2|TRBV9|TRBD1
CASSPRTGTGELFF
TGTGCCAGCAGCCCCCGGACAGGCACCGGGGAGCTGTTTTTT
>once|TRBJ2-5|TRBV7-2|TRBD2
CASILGREQGTQYF
TGTGCCAGCATCCTAGGGCGGGAGCAAGGGACCCAGTACTTC